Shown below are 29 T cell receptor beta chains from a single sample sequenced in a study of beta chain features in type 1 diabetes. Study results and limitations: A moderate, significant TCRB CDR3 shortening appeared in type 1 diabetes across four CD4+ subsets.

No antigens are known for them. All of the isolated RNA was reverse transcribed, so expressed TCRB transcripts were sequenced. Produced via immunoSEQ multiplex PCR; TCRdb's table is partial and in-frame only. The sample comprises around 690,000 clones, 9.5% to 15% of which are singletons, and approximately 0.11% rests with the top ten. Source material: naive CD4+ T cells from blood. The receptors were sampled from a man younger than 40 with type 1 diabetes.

The CDR3 protein is CASSDGRGGINQPQHF. DNA for the CDR3: TGTGCCAGCAGTGACGGGAGGGGTGGCATAAATCAGCCCCAGCATTTT. The V call is TRBV2, the J call TRBJ1-5; TRBD1 is a possible D gene (5 bases). V dropped 3 bases and J dropped 4 bases, with 16 bases sitting between them. CDR3 size: 16 residues. Per the germline V gene, CDR1 is SNHLY and CDR2 is FYNNEI.

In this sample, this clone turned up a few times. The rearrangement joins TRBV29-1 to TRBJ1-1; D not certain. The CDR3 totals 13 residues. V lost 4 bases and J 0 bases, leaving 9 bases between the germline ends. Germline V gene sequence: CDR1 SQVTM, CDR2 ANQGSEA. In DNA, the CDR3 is TGCAGCGTTGTGGCACAGATGAACACTGAAGCTTTCTTT. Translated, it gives CSVVAQMNTEAFF.

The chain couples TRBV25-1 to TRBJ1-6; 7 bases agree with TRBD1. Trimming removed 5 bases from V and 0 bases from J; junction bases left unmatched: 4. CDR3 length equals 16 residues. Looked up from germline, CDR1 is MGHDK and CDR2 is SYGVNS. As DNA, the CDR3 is TGTGCCAGCAGTACAGGGGTAAGCTCCTATAATTCACCCCTCCACTTT. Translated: CASSTGVSSYNSPLHF.

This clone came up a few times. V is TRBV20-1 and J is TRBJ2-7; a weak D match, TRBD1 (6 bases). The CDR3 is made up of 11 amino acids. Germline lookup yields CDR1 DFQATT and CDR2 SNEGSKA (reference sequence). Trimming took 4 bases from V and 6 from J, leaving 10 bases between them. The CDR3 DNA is TGCAGTGCTAAGGGCAGGGGCGAGCAGTACTTC. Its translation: CSAKGRGEQYF.

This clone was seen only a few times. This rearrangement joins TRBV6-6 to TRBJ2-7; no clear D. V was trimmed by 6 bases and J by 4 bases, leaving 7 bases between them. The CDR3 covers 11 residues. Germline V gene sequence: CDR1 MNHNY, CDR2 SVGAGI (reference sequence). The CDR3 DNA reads TGTGCCAGCAGCCCCCAATACGAGCAGTACTTC. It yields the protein CASSPQYEQYF.

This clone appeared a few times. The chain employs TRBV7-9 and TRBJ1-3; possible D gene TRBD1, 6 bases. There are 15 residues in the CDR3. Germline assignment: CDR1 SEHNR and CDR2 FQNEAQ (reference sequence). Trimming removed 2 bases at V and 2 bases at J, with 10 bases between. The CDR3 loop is CASSLLSGAGNTIYF. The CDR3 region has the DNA TGTGCCAGCAGCTTATTATCAGGGGCTGGAAACACCATATATTTT. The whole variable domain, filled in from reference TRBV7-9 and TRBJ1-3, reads DTGVSQNPRHKITKRGQNVTFRCDPISEHNRLYWYRQTLGQGPEFLTYFQNEAQLEKSRLLSDRFSAERPKGSFSTLEIQRTEQGDSAMYLCASSLLSGAGNTIYFGEGSWLTVV.

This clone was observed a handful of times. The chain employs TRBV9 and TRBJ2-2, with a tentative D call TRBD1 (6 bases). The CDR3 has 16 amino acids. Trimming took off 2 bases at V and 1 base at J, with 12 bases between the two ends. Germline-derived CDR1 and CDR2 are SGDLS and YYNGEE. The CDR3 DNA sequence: TGTGCCAGCAGCGTCACGACAGGCGAGAACACCGGGGAGCTGTTTTTT. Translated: CASSVTTGENTGELFF. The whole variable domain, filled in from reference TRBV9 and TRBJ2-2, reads DSGVTQTPKHLITATGQRVTLRCSPRSGDLSVYWYQQSLDQGLQFLIQYYNGEERAKGNILERFSAQQFPDLHSELNLSSLELGDSALYFCASSVTTGENTGELFFGEGSRLTVL.

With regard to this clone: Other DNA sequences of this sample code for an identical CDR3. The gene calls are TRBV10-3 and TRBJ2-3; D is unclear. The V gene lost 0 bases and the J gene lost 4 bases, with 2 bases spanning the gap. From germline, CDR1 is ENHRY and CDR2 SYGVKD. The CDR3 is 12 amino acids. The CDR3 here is CAISESSDTQYF. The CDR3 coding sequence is TGTGCCATCAGTGAGTCCTCAGATACGCAGTATTTT.

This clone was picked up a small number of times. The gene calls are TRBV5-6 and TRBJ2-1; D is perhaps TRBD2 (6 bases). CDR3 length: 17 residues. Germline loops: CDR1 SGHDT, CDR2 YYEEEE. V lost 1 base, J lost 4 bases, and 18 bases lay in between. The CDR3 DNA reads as TGTGCCAGCAGCTTGTTACTACTAGCAGATCGATACAATGAGCAGTTCTTC. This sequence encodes CASSLLLLADRYNEQFF.

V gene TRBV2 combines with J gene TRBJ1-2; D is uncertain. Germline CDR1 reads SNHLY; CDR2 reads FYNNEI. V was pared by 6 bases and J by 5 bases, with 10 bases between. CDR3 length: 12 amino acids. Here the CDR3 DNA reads TGTGCCAGCAGACTAGACGGTTATGGCTACACCTTC. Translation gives CASRLDGYGYTF.

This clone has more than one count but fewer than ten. CDR3 bases: TGTGCCAGCAGGTCCAACAGGGGCGAGGAGCAGTTCTTC. Encoded protein: CASRSNRGEEQFF. The rearrangement uses TRBV6-6 and TRBJ2-1; 7 nucleotides line up with TRBD1. The CDR3 has 13 residues. CDR1 MNHNY and CDR2 SVGAGI come from the germline V gene (reference sequence). J was trimmed by 10 bases and V by 6 bases; bases with no gene match: 9.

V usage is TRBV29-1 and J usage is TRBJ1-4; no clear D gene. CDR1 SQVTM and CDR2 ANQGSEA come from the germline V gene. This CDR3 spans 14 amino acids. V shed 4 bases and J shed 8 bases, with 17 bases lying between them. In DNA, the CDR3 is TGCAGCGTTGCCAAGACTGGGCCCCGGGAAAAACTGTTTTTT. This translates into CSVAKTGPREKLFF.

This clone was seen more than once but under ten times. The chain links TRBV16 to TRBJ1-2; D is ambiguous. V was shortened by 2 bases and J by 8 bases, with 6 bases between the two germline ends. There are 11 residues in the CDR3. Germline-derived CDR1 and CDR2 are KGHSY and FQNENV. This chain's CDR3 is CASSQKRGYTF. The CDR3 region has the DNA TGTGCCAGCAGCCAAAAACGAGGCTACACCTTC.

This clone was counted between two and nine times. The CDR3 region is CASSSTGTGPRTQYF. For the CDR3, the DNA is TGTGCCAGCAGCTCTACCGGGACAGGCCCCAGGACCCAGTACTTC. The chain carries TRBV5-6 and TRBJ2-5, with 8 positions matching TRBD1. Germline V gene data show CDR1 as SGHDT and CDR2 as YYEEEE. The CDR3 extends over 15 amino acids. The trim removed 3 bases at V and 7 bases at J, leaving 11 bases unmatched.

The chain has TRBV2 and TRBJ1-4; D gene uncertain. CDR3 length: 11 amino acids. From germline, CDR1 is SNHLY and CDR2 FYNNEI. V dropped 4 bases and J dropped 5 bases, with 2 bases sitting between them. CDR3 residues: CASSGNEKLFF. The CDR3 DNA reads TGTGCCAGCAGTGGGAATGAAAAACTGTTTTTT.

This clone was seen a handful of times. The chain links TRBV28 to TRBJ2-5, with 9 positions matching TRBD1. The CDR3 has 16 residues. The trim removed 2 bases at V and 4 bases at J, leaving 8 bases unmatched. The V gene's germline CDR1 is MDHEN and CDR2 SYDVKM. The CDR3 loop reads CASSLPGQGIRETQYF. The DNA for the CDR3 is TGTGCCAGCAGTTTACCCGGACAGGGGATTAGAGAGACCCAGTACTTC.

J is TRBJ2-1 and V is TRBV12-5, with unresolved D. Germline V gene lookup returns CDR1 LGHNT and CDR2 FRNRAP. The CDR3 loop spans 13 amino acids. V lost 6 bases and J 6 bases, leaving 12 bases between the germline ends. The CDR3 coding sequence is TGTGCTAGTGGGCCTTTACCGGGCAATGAGCAGTTCTTC. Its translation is CASGPLPGNEQFF.

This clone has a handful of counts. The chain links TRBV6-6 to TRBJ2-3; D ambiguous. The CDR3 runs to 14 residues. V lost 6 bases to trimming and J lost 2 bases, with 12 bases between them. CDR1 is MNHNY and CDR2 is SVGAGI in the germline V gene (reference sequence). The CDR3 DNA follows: TGTGCCAGCAGCCCCAAGTCCCTCACAGATACGCAGTATTTT. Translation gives CASSPKSLTDTQYF.

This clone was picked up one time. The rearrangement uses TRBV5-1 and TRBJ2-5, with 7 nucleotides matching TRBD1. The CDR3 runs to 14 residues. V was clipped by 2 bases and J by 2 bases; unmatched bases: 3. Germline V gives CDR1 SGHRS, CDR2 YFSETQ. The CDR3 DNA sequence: TGCGCCAGCAGCTTACCGACAGGGCAAGAGACCCAGTACTTC. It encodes CASSLPTGQETQYF.

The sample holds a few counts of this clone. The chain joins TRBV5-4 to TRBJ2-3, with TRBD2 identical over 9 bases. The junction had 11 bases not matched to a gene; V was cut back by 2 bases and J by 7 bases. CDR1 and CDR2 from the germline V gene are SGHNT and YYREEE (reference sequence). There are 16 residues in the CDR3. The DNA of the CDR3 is TGTGCCAGCAGCTTCTTTGGCGGGGGGGAAACAAATACGCAGTATTTT. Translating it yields CASSFFGGGETNTQYF. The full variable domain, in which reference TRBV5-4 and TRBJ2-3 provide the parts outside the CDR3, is ETGVTQSPTHLIKTRGQQVTLRCSSQSGHNTVSWYQQALGQGPQFIFQYYREEENGRGNFPPRFSGLQFPNYSSELNVNALELDDSALYLCASSFFGGGETNTQYFGPGTRLTVL.

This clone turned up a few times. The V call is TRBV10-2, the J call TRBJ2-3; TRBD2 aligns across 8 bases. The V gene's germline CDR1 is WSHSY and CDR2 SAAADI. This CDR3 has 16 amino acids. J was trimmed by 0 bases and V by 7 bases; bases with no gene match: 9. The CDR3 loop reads CASTRGGTQSTDTQYF. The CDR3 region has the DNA TGCGCCAGCACCCGGGGGGGGACACAAAGCACAGATACGCAGTATTTT.

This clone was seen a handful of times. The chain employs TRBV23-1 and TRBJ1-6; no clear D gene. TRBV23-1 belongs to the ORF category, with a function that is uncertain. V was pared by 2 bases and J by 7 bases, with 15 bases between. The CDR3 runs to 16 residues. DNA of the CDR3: TGCGCCAGCAGTCAAATAATCCTTACTACGAATTCACCCCTCCACTTT. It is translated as CASSQIILTTNSPLHF.

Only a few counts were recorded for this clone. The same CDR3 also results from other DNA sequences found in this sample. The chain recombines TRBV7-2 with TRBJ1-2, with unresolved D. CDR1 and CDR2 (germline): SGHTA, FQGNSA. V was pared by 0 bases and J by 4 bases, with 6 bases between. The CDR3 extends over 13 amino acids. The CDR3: CASSLAGSYGYTF. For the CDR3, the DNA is TGTGCCAGCAGCTTAGCAGGAAGCTATGGCTACACCTTC.

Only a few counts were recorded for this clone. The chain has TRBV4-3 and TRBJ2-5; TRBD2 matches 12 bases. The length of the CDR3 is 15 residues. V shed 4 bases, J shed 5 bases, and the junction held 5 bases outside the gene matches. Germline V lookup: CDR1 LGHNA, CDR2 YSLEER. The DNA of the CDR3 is TGCGCCAGCAGCCTCGGACTAGCGGGGAGGGAGACCCAGTACTTC. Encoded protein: CASSLGLAGRETQYF.

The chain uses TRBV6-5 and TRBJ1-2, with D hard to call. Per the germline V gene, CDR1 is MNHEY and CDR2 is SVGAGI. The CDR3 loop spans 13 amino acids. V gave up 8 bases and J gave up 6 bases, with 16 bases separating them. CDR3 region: CASGTGPKNGYTF. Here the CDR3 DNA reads TGTGCCAGCGGCACCGGCCCCAAGAATGGCTACACCTTC.

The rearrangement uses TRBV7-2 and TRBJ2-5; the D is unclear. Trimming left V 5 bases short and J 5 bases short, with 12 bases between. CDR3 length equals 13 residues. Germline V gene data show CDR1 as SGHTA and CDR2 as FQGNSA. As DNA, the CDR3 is TGTGCCAGCAGCCAAGATCAAGAGGAGACCCAGTACTTC. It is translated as CASSQDQEETQYF.

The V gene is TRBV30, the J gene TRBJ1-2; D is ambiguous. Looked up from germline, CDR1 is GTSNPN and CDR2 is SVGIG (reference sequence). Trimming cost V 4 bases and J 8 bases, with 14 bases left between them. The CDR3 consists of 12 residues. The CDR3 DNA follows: TGTGCCTGGACCCGGACCTTCGGGGGCTACACCTTC. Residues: CAWTRTFGGYTF.

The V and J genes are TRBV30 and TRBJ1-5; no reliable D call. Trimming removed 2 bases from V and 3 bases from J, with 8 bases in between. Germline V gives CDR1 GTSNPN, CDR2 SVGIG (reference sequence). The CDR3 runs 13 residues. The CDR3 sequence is CAWSRQDNQPQHF. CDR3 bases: TGTGCCTGGAGTCGGCAGGACAATCAGCCCCAGCATTTT. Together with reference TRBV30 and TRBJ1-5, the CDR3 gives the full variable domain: SQTIHQWPATLVQPVGSPLSLECTVEGTSNPNLYWYRQAAGRGLQLLFYSVGIGQISSEVPQNLSASRPQDRQFILSSKKLLLSDSGFYLCAWSRQDNQPQHFGDGTRLSIL.

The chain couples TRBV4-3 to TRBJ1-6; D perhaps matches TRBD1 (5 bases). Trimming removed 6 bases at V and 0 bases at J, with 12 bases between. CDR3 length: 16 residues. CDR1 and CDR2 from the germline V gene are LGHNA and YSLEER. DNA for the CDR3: TGCGCCAGCAGAGAGGGACCGAGCTCCTATAATTCACCCCTCCACTTT. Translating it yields CASREGPSSYNSPLHF.